This TCR beta chain was recovered during a study of blood T cell repertoires in COVID-19. Looking at the study overall: COVID-19 samples, acute and convalescent, were from the United States, Italy and Spain. In each case, the material was cDNA or gDNA derived from T cells, B-cell-depleted T cells, or PBMCs.

The V gene's germline CDR1 is SGHTA and CDR2 FQGNSA. The ends were cut back, 0 bases at V and 6 bases at J, with 12 bases in the middle. The CDR3 spans 15 residues. In the source study's methods: Nucleated cell counts were estimated from reference gene primer amplification. Sequencing was performed with immunoSEQ multiplex PCR; in TCRdb, only in-frame clones are kept and a portion is missing. V and J calls and clone size are those listed in that table; D and trimming were worked out from the DNA. The top ten clones hold about 5% of a sample with around 300,000 clones, over 75% of them seen once. Participants, about 18 to 89 years old, spanned around 25 US areas.

This sequence joins TRBV7-2 and TRBJ2-1, with D possibly matching TRBD1 (6 bases). What was sequenced was PBMCs or T cells enriched from blood (not recorded which). This receptor was identified in a man aged 30 to 45 who had recovered from COVID-19. Here the CDR3 reads CASSLARGLFNEQFF. The CDR3 DNA sequence: TGTGCCAGCAGCTTAGCCAGGGGTCTTTTCAATGAGCAGTTCTTC. Looking up the rest from reference TRBV7-2 and TRBJ2-1 gives the full variable domain: GAGVSQSPSNKVTEKGKDVELRCDPISGHTALYWYRQSLGQGLEFLIYFQGNSAPDKSGLPSDRFSAERTGGSVSTLTIQRTQQEDSAVYLCASSLARGLFNEQFFGPGTRLTVL.